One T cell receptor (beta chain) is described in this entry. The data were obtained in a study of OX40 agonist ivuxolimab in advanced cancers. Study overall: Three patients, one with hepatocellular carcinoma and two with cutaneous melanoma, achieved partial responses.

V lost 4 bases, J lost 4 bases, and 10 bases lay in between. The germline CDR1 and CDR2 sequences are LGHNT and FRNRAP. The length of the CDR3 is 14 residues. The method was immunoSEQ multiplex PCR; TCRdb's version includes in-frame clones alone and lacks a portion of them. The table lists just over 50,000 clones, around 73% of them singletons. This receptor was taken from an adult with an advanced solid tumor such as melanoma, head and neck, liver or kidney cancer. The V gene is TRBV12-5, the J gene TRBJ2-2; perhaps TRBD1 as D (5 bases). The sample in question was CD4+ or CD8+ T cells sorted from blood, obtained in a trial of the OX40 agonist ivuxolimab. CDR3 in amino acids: CASGSGQVTGELFF. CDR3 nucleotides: TGTGCTAGTGGTTCAGGGCAGGTCACCGGGGAGCTGTTTTTT.